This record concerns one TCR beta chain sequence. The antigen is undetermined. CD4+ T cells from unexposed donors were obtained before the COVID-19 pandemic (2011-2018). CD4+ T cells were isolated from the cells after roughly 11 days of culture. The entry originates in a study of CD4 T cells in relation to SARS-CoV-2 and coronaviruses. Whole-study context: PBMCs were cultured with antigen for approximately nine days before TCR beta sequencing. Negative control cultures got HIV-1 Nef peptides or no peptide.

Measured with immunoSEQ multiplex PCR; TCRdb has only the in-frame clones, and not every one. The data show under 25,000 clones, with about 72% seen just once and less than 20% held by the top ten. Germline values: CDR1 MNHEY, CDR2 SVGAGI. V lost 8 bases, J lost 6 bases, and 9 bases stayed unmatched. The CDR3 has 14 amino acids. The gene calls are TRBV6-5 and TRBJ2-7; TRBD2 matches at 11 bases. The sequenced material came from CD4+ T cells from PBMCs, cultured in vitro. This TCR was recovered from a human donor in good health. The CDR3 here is CASGELAGVPEQYF. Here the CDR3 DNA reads TGTGCCAGCGGGGAACTAGCGGGAGTCCCCGAGCAGTACTTC.